This is a list of T cell receptor beta chains from one sample in a study of T cells in narcolepsy. Clones were sequenced by immunoSEQ multiplex PCR, and TCRdb holds only the in-frame ones, with some missing. The top ten clones hold around 0.91% of a sample with about 30,000 clones, approximately 80% of them seen once. Input material: CD45RA- memory CD4+ T cells from PBMCs. All receptors come from a human donor with narcolepsy. Both conserved end residues are part of each CDR3. A D gene is named only where the DNA matches it firmly. Clone size is given for some rows only: seen once, a few or many times, or a class if the clone is expanded.

TRBV14,TRBJ2-5,NA,NA,CASSQQSWRGETQYF,TGTGCCAGCAGCCAACAGTCCTGGCGAGGAGAGACCCAGTACTTC
TRBV19,TRBJ1-5,TRBD1,NA,CASSMGTGGINQPQHF,TGTGCCAGTAGTATGGGAACAGGGGGGATAAATCAGCCCCAGCATTTT
TRBV7-9,TRBJ1-1,TRBD1,NA,CASSPQGAVNTEAFF,TGTGCCAGCAGCCCACAGGGGGCTGTGAACACTGAAGCTTTCTTT
TRBV6-1,TRBJ2-5,TRBD2,NA,CASSSSGGFQETQYF,TGTGCCAGCTCCTCTAGCGGGGGGTTTCAAGAGACCCAGTACTTC
TRBV15,TRBJ2-3,NA,NA,CATSRDRASDTQYF,TGTGCCACCAGCAGAGATCGGGCTTCAGATACGCAGTATTTT
TRBV19,TRBJ2-7,NA,NA,CASSISWGDPYEQYF,TGTGCCAGTAGTATTTCTTGGGGGGATCCCTACGAGCAGTACTTC
TRBV18,TRBJ2-5,NA,NA,CASSPTVQETQYF,TGTGCCAGCTCGCCGACGGTCCAAGAGACCCAGTACTTC
TRBV30,TRBJ1-1,TRBD1,NA,CAWSRWTGNGMDTEAFF,TGTGCCTGGAGTCGGTGGACAGGGAACGGGATGGACACTGAAGCTTTCTTT
TRBV30,TRBJ1-2,NA,NA,CAWSAGGNYGYTF,TGTGCCTGGAGTGCCGGGGGGAACTATGGCTACACCTTC
TRBV9,TRBJ1-2,NA,once,CASSTDGYGYTF,TGTGCCAGCAGTACGGACGGCTATGGCTACACCTTC
TRBV7-2,TRBJ1-6,TRBD1,once,CASSLDRDRGSYNSPLHF,TGTGCCAGCAGCTTAGATCGGGACAGGGGCTCCTATAATTCACCCCTCCACTTT
TRBV15,TRBJ1-5,NA,NA,CATSRGQGDVQPQHF,TGTGCCACCAGCAGAGGCCAGGGAGACGTTCAGCCCCAGCATTTT
TRBV2,TRBJ2-1,NA,NA,CASSEGGLVYNEQFF,TGTGCCAGCAGTGAAGGGGGGCTAGTTTACAATGAGCAGTTCTTC
TRBV5-1,TRBJ2-2,NA,NA,CASSLWANTGELFF,TGCGCCAGCAGCTTGTGGGCCAACACCGGGGAGCTGTTTTTT
TRBV18,TRBJ2-7,NA,few,CASSQSGPYEQYF,TGTGCCAGCTCACAGAGCGGTCCCTACGAGCAGTACTTC
TRBV6-5,TRBJ1-3,NA,NA,CASRVGGVSGNTIYF,TGTGCCAGCAGGGTCGGGGGAGTCTCTGGAAACACCATATATTTT
TRBV7-2,TRBJ2-3,NA,NA,CASSLDPGSTDTQYF,TGTGCCAGCAGCTTAGATCCAGGGTCCACAGATACGCAGTATTTT
TRBV19,TRBJ1-4,NA,NA,CVSTDGTFSEKLFF,TGTGTCAGTACCGACGGGACATTTAGCGAAAAACTGTTTTTT
TRBV5-1,TRBJ2-5,NA,once,CASSLALGGAGPETQYF,TGCGCCAGCAGCTTGGCCTTGGGGGGCGCGGGTCCGGAGACCCAGTACTTC
TRBV5-1,TRBJ2-3,NA,NA,CASSSWGAGSPDEWVQYF,TGCGCCAGCAGCTCTTGGGGTGCGGGGAGTCCTGACGAGTGGGTGCAGTATTTT
TRBV7-2,TRBJ2-3,TRBD1,NA,CASSGDRGAPRF,TGTGCCAGCAGCGGCGACAGGGGAGCACCTCGTTTT
TRBV19,TRBJ2-1,NA,NA,CASSPRQVSDEQFF,TGTGCCAGTAGTCCGAGACAGGTGTCCGATGAGCAGTTCTTC
TRBV25-1,TRBJ1-6,NA,NA,CASKFRGRINSPLHF,TGTGCCAGCAAGTTTCGGGGACGGATAAATTCACCCCTCCACTTT
TRBV30,TRBJ2-5,NA,NA,CAWRGGDSQETQYF,TGTGCCTGGCGGGGGGGGGACAGCCAAGAGACCCAGTACTTC
TRBV7-2,TRBJ1-1,NA,NA,CASSWLRELSKDTEAFF,TGTGCCAGCAGCTGGCTTAGGGAATTGTCTAAGGACACTGAAGCTTTCTTT
TRBV4-3,TRBJ2-5,NA,NA,CASSQELTRQETQYF,TGCGCCAGCAGCCAAGAACTGACTAGACAAGAGACCCAGTACTTC
TRBV6-5,TRBJ1-4,NA,NA,CASSPYGRDHEKLFF,TGTGCCAGCAGTCCCTATGGTCGGGACCATGAAAAACTGTTTTTT
TRBV14,TRBJ2-1,NA,NA,CASSQARAKVYNEQFF,TGTGCCAGCAGCCAAGCCAGGGCAAAGGTCTACAATGAGCAGTTCTTC
TRBV18,TRBJ2-7,TRBD1,NA,CASSPGQPSYEQYF,TGTGCCAGCTCACCGGGACAGCCCTCCTACGAGCAGTACTTC
TRBV6-5,TRBJ2-3,NA,few,CASSLDREVDTQYF,TGTGCCAGCAGTCTAGACAGGGAGGTAGATACGCAGTATTTT
TRBV7-3,TRBJ2-5,NA,NA,CASSPAGDGATQYF,TGTGCCAGCAGCCCAGCAGGGGACGGAGCGACCCAGTACTTC
TRBV7-8,TRBJ2-1,NA,NA,CASSLTRSQEQFF,TGTGCCAGCAGCTTAACCAGGTCACAAGAGCAGTTCTTC
TRBV6-5,TRBJ1-1,NA,NA,CASRQDSVNTEAFF,TGTGCCAGCAGGCAAGACAGCGTGAACACTGAAGCTTTCTTT
TRBV11-3,TRBJ2-7,TRBD2,NA,CASSPHSGTSGRGTSYEQYF,TGTGCCAGCAGCCCCCATTCCGGGACTAGTGGTAGGGGGACCTCCTACGAGCAGTACTTC
TRBV19,TRBJ2-3,NA,NA,CATRLGAGDTQYF,TGTGCCACTCGGTTGGGGGCAGGGGATACGCAGTATTTT
TRBV7-3,TRBJ2-7,NA,NA,CASSLNGYEQYF,TGTGCCAGCAGCTTAAATGGATACGAGCAGTACTTC
TRBV5-4,TRBJ1-3,NA,NA,CASSNGQSYSGNTIYF,TGTGCCAGCAGCAACGGACAGAGCTACTCTGGAAACACCATATATTTT
TRBV6-5,TRBJ2-7,TRBD2,few,CASSPSGTYEQYF,TGTGCCAGCAGTCCCAGCGGGACCTACGAGCAGTACTTC
TRBV7-9,TRBJ2-7,TRBD1,NA,CASSPQGLDSYEQYF,TGTGCCAGCAGCCCACAGGGGTTAGACTCCTACGAGCAGTACTTC
TRBV29-1,TRBJ2-7,NA,NA,CSVEDTFYEQYF,TGCAGCGTTGAGGACACTTTCTACGAGCAGTACTTC
TRBV6-5,TRBJ1-1,NA,NA,CASSYSGRTVIEAFF,TGTGCCAGCAGTTACTCCGGCCGGACAGTGATTGAAGCTTTCTTT
TRBV6-5,TRBJ1-2,NA,NA,CASSRGYYGYTF,TGTGCCAGCAGTAGGGGGTACTATGGCTACACCTTC
TRBV5-6,TRBJ1-6,TRBD1,NA,CASSLGQGAASPLHF,TGTGCCAGCAGCTTGGGTCAGGGGGCGGCTTCACCCCTCCACTTT
TRBV4-2,TRBJ2-5,NA,NA,CASSQVGTNKNLIETQYF,TGTGCCAGCAGCCAAGTTGGGACAAACAAGAACCTCATAGAGACCCAGTACTTC
TRBV5-4,TRBJ2-7,TRBD2,NA,CASSLGSSSGGAYEQYF,TGTGCCAGCAGCTTGGGATCTTCTAGCGGGGGGGCTTACGAGCAGTACTTC
TRBV4-3,TRBJ2-3,NA,NA,CASRTSPDTDTQYF,TGCGCCAGCAGGACTAGTCCTGACACAGATACGCAGTATTTT
TRBV29-1,TRBJ2-6,NA,NA,CSVRGGSGANVLTF,TGCAGCGTGAGAGGGGGCTCTGGGGCCAACGTCCTGACTTTC
TRBV6-1,TRBJ1-5,NA,few,CASTARTGDQPQHF,TGTGCCAGCACAGCTAGGACGGGGGATCAGCCCCAGCATTTT
TRBV6-5,TRBJ2-7,TRBD2,few,CASTGGVSYEQYF,TGTGCCAGCACCGGGGGGGTCTCCTACGAGCAGTACTTC
TRBV7-2,TRBJ2-4,NA,NA,CASSGLAKNIQYF,TGTGCCAGCAGTGGACTAGCCAAAAACATTCAGTACTTC
TRBV7-2,TRBJ2-2,TRBD2,NA,CASSLGPAGGNTGELFF,TGTGCCAGCAGCTTAGGGCCTGCGGGGGGCAACACCGGGGAGCTGTTTTTT
TRBV9,TRBJ1-4,NA,NA,CASSVGGGFNEKLFF,TGTGCCAGCAGCGTAGGAGGAGGGTTTAATGAAAAACTGTTTTTT
TRBV30,TRBJ2-5,TRBD2,NA,CAWSGGMGLYQETQYF,TGTGCCTGGAGTGGTGGTATGGGACTATACCAAGAGACCCAGTACTTC
TRBV19,TRBJ2-7,TRBD2,NA,CASSTASGGRSYEQYF,TGTGCCAGTAGTACGGCTAGCGGGGGCCGATCCTACGAGCAGTACTTC
TRBV25-1,TRBJ2-5,NA,few,CASSESRTQYF,TGTGCCAGCAGTGAATCAAGGACACAGTACTTC
TRBV14,TRBJ2-3,TRBD2,NA,CASSRLAATDTQYF,TGTGCCAGCAGCCGACTAGCGGCCACAGATACGCAGTATTTT